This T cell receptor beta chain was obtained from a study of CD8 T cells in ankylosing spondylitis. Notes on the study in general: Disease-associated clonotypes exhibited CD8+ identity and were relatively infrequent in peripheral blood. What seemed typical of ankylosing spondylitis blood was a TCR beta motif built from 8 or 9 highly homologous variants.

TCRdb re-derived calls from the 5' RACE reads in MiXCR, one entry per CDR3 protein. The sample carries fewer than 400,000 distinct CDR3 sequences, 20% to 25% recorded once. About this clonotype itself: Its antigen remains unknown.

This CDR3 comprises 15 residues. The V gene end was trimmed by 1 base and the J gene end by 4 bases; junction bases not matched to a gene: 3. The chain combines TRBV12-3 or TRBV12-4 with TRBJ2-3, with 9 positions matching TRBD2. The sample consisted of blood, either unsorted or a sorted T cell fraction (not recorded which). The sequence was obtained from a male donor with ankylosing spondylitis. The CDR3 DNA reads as TGTGCCAGCAGTTTAGATGCGGGAGGGTCAGATACGCAGTATTTT. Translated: CASSLDAGGSDTQYF.